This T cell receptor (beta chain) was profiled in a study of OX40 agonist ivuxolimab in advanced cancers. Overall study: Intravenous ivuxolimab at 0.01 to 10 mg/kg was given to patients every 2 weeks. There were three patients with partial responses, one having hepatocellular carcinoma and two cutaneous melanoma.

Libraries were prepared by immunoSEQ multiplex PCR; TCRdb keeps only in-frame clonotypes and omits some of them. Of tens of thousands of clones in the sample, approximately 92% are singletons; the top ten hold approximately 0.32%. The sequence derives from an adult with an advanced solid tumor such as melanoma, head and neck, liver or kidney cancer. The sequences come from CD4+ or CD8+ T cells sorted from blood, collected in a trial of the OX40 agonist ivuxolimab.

CDR3 amino acids: CASRHQGWMTGFYEQYF. CDR3 coding DNA: TGTGCAAGTCGCCATCAAGGGTGGATGACTGGTTTCTACGAGCAGTACTTC. The chain combines TRBV12-2 with TRBJ2-7. TRBV12-2 is described as a pseudogene. The CDR3 extends over 17 amino acids.